A selection of T cell receptor beta chains follows, all from one sample in a study of liver allograft versus peripheral blood T cells. TCRdb used MiXCR to reprocess the reads, holding one entry per CDR3 protein. Among about 13,000 distinct CDR3 sequences listed, approximately 17% were seen once. The receptors derive from a human patient who had a liver transplant. The T cells may partly be graft donor cells. CDR3s include the opening cysteine and the closing phenylalanine or tryptophan. D genes are given only for firm matches. Clone size, where shown, is once, few, many, or a class for clones that have expanded.

J gene: TRBJ2-1; V gene: TRBV10-3; clone size: many; D gene: TRBD2; CDR3 protein: CAISYGLAGVKGDNEQFF; CDR3 DNA: TGTGCCATCAGTTATGGACTAGCGGGAGTTAAAGGGGACAATGAGCAGTTCTTC
J gene: TRBJ2-3; V gene: TRBV5-6; clone size: many; D gene: .; CDR3 protein: CASTEGGTSTDTQYF; CDR3 DNA: TGTGCCAGCACTGAGGGGGGCACTAGCACAGATACGCAGTATTTT
J gene: TRBJ2-5; V gene: TRBV7-9; clone size: .; D gene: .; CDR3 protein: CASSPQTTRSFETQYF; CDR3 DNA: TGTGCCAGCAGCCCCCAAACGACTCGGTCCTTCGAGACCCAGTACTTC
J gene: TRBJ1-1; V gene: TRBV30; clone size: few; D gene: .; CDR3 protein: CAWSPPWGTEAFF; CDR3 DNA: TGTGCCTGGAGTCCCCCATGGGGGACTGAAGCTTTCTTT
J gene: TRBJ2-1; V gene: TRBV6-6; clone size: few; D gene: TRBD1; CDR3 protein: CASGTGQGNNEQFF; CDR3 DNA: TGTGCCAGCGGAACGGGACAGGGGAACAATGAGCAGTTCTTC
J gene: TRBJ2-3; V gene: TRBV28; clone size: medium-sized; D gene: TRBD1; CDR3 protein: CASSRTGTDTQYF; CDR3 DNA: TGTGCCAGCAGTCGGACAGGGACAGATACGCAGTATTTT
J gene: TRBJ1-1; V gene: TRBV12-3/TRBV12-4; clone size: .; D gene: .; CDR3 protein: CASSGHPNTEAFF; CDR3 DNA: TGTGCCAGCTCTGGACACCCGAACACTGAAGCTTTCTTT
J gene: TRBJ2-7; V gene: TRBV6-1; clone size: .; D gene: TRBD1; CDR3 protein: CASSEAGTGGPYEQYF; CDR3 DNA: TGTGCCAGCAGTGAAGCGGGGACAGGGGGCCCTTACGAGCAGTACTTC
J gene: TRBJ2-1; V gene: TRBV10-3; clone size: medium-sized; D gene: .; CDR3 protein: CAISESVGGSYNEQFF; CDR3 DNA: TGTGCCATCAGTGAGTCGGTCGGGGGTAGCTACAATGAGCAGTTCTTC
J gene: TRBJ1-5; V gene: TRBV6-5; clone size: .; D gene: .; CDR3 protein: CASRLQGYSNQPQHF; CDR3 DNA: TGTGCCAGCAGGCTACAGGGTTATAGCAATCAGCCCCAGCATTTT